The clone carrying this T cell receptor (beta chain) was found a few times. Germline V gene lookup returns CDR1 SGDLS and CDR2 YYNGEE. V was cut by 2 bases and J by 10 bases, with 13 bases left in between. This CDR3 has 13 residues. The source of the sample is a study of regulatory T cells in long-lasting Graves disease. Study-wide background: Persistence in Graves' disease required over 5 years of antithyroid drugs plus positive TSH receptor antibodies.

HTBI primers from iRepertoire and Arm-PCR of CDR3 regions yielded the TCR beta libraries. One entry per CDR3 protein results from TCRdb running MiXCR on the multiplex PCR reads. The top ten hold approximately 8% of the sample, which has approximately 470,000 distinct CDR3 sequences, around 20% seen once. As to time point: persistent/refractory GD, antithyroid drugs over 5 years with positive TRAb. Following extraction of RNA from PBMCs, that RNA was used to make the TCR library. This clonotype was sampled from a female donor with Graves disease. The specimen was peripheral blood mononuclear cells (PBMCs), collected when the disease was refractory, from a patient treated with antithyroid drugs. The chain combines TRBV9 with TRBJ2-1; weak D call: TRBD1 (5 bases). CDR3 residues: CASSVGHSVEQFF. DNA for the CDR3: TGTGCCAGCAGCGTGGGGCATTCGGTGGAGCAGTTCTTC.